This entry is about one TCR beta chain. Its antigen is not identified. Since a much larger clone is just one base distant, this may be a read error. TCRbeta libraries were built with three rounds of nested PCR, modified from ARM-PCR. Each CDR3 protein gets one entry after TCRdb re-called the multiplex PCR reads with MiXCR. The table lists more than 120,000 distinct CDR3 sequences, around 66% of them singletons, with about 20% in the top ten. No cell sorting was done before RNA was extracted from the tissue. The CDR3 covers 12 residues. Germline CDR1 MDHEN, CDR2 SYDVKM. This specimen comes from a study of tumor and adjacent non-tumor tissue in lung cancer. Findings and caveats of the study: Patients with more diverse tumor TCRs had worse survival. Tumor repertoires had a smaller top 100 clone share than normal lung. TCR diversity was significantly greater in tumor than normal lung tissue.

This TCR was recovered from a man aged 60 to 69 with small cell lung cancer. The material sequenced was lung tumor tissue. The gene calls are TRBV28 and TRBJ1-4; no firm D call. The CDR3 region is CASSGSGEQLFF. The CDR3 DNA reads TGTGCCAGCAGCGGGAGTGGTGAACAACTGTTTTTT.